The 21 T cell receptor beta chains listed next were all sequenced from one sample in a study of blood T cell repertoires in COVID-19. The method was immunoSEQ multiplex PCR; TCRdb's version includes in-frame clones alone and lacks a portion of them. This sample has fewer than 110,000 clones, with over 70% found just once. Material for sequencing was peripheral blood. These TCRs come from a human donor in a cohort sampled during active or convalescent COVID-19.

The chain has TRBV9 and TRBJ2-5, with TRBD1 as a possible D gene (5 bases). CDR3 length: 12 residues. Germline V gene sequence: CDR1 SGDLS, CDR2 YYNGEE. V shed 3 bases and J shed 7 bases, with 10 bases lying between them. The CDR3 region has the DNA TGTGCCAGCAGCGAGCGCCAGGGGACCCAGTACTTC. It encodes CASSERQGTQYF.

The chain uses TRBV6-5 and TRBJ1-5, with D possibly being TRBD1 (6 bases). The germline V and J ends were trimmed by 6 bases and 4 bases, with 10 bases remaining between them. The CDR3 sequence is 13 residues long. From germline, CDR1 is MNHEY and CDR2 SVGAGI. In DNA form, the CDR3 reads TGTGCCAGCAGACTTACAGGGAATCAGCCCCAGCATTTT. Protein: CASRLTGNQPQHF.

CDR3 nucleotide sequence: TGTGCCACCAGCAGAGATCCCGGTTACGAGCAGTACTTC. Protein product: CATSRDPGYEQYF. V is TRBV15 and J is TRBJ2-7; D gene unclear. Trimming took off 0 bases at V and 4 bases at J, with 7 bases between the two ends. CDR1 LNHNV and CDR2 YYDKDF come from the germline V gene (reference sequence). This CDR3 contains 13 residues.

The V gene is TRBV9, the J gene TRBJ1-6, with D uncertain. CDR3 length: 15 amino acids. Germline values: CDR1 SGDLS, CDR2 YYNGEE. Trimming took 6 bases from V and 7 from J, leaving 17 bases between them. The DNA of the CDR3 is TGTGCCAGCACGTTGGGAGGCAGGCTAAATTCACCCCTCCACTTT. Its translation is CASTLGGRLNSPLHF.

V is TRBV5-5 and J is TRBJ1-4; the D gene is possibly TRBD1 (6 bases). With 2 bases removed from V and 7 bases from J, the gap between germline ends came to 15 bases. The germline V gene has CDR1 SGHKS and CDR2 YYEKEE (reference sequence). This CDR3 region has 15 residues. CDR3 in DNA: TGTGCCAGCAGCTTCGAAGGACAGCAAACTGAAAAACTGTTTTTT. This encodes CASSFEGQQTEKLFF.

This sequence joins TRBV10-2 and TRBJ1-1; D may be TRBD1 (6 bases). Trimming removed 2 bases at V and 7 bases at J, with 11 bases between. The CDR3 loop spans 13 amino acids. The germline V gene encodes CDR1 WSHSY and CDR2 SAAADI. CDR3 in DNA: TGCGCCAGCAGTGAGACCCCCAGGGGTGAAGCTTTCTTT. It yields the protein CASSETPRGEAFF.

The chain couples TRBV6-5 to TRBJ2-7; D is possibly TRBD1 (6 bases). The germline V and J ends were trimmed by 10 bases and 2 bases, with 9 bases remaining between them. CDR1 and CDR2 (germline): MNHEY, SVGAGI. The CDR3 has 11 amino acids. DNA of the CDR3: TGTGCCACCGGACAGACCTACGAGCAGTACTTC. It specifies CATGQTYEQYF.

The chain uses TRBV14 and TRBJ2-7; possible D gene TRBD2, 5 bases. V lost 4 bases, J lost 2 bases, and 18 bases lay in between. CDR3 length: 16 amino acids. Per germline, CDR1 SGHDN and CDR2 FVKESK. This CDR3 is CASSREDGPTTYEQYF. DNA for the CDR3: TGTGCCAGCAGCCGAGAGGACGGACCGACTACCTACGAGCAGTACTTC.

The J gene is TRBJ1-2, the V gene TRBV7-9; D remains ambiguous. Germline-derived CDR1 and CDR2 are SEHNR and FQNEAQ (reference sequence). The CDR3 has 13 amino acids. Trimming took off 3 bases at V and 2 bases at J, with 7 bases between the two ends. CDR3 sequence reads: CASSLSSNYGYTF. In nucleotides, the CDR3 is TGTGCCAGCAGCTTGTCATCAAACTATGGCTACACCTTC.

The chain is built from TRBV10-2 and TRBJ2-7; 8 bases match TRBD1. The germline V gene encodes CDR1 WSHSY and CDR2 SAAADI. CDR3 length: 12 residues. J was trimmed by 3 bases and V by 8 bases; bases with no gene match: 3. The CDR3: CASGTGSYEQYF. As DNA, the CDR3 is TGCGCCAGCGGGACAGGCAGCTACGAGCAGTACTTC.

The chain recombines TRBV5-4 with TRBJ2-3, with 10 bases fitting TRBD2. J was trimmed by 1 base and V by 5 bases; bases with no gene match: 10. Germline CDR1 reads SGHNT; CDR2 reads YYREEE (reference sequence). The CDR3 is made up of 17 amino acids. DNA for the CDR3: TGTGCCAGCAGTTTAAACACCGGGACTAGCGGCACAGATACGCAGTATTTT. It codes for CASSLNTGTSGTDTQYF.

V is TRBV15 and J is TRBJ1-5; D remains ambiguous. Deletions cut 0 bases from V and 0 bases from J, with 12 bases between. The CDR3 is made up of 17 amino acids. CDR1 and CDR2 from the germline V gene are LNHNV and YYDKDF (reference sequence). The CDR3 here is CATSRDASQYSNQPQHF. CDR3 coding DNA: TGTGCCACCAGCAGAGATGCCAGTCAATATAGCAATCAGCCCCAGCATTTT.

V is TRBV12-3 or TRBV12-4 and J is TRBJ1-4; no definite D call. The CDR3 consists of 11 residues. Trimming left V 10 bases short and J 11 bases short, with 14 bases between. CDR3 in amino acids: CANHPGDKLFF. The CDR3 DNA sequence: TGTGCCAACCATCCGGGTGACAAACTGTTTTTT.

The rearrangement links TRBV11-3 to TRBJ2-6; tentatively, D is TRBD2 (5 bases). The CDR3 has 18 residues. V lost 1 base and J 1 base, leaving 14 bases between the germline ends. Germline values: CDR1 SGHNT, CDR2 YENEEA. CDR3 sequence reads: CASSLGPGLPSGANVLTF. CDR3 nucleotide sequence: TGTGCCAGCAGCTTAGGTCCAGGACTTCCTTCTGGGGCCAACGTCCTGACTTTC.

V gene TRBV3-1 (or the pseudogene TRBV3-2) combines with J gene TRBJ1-2, with D possibly TRBD1 on 5 matching bases. The CDR3 spans 14 residues. Looked up from germline, CDR1 is LGHDT and CDR2 is YNNKEL (reference sequence). Trimming cost V 4 bases and J 6 bases, with 15 bases left between them. The CDR3 sequence: CASSRRQTVHGYTF. CDR3 in DNA: TGTGCCAGCAGCCGGAGACAGACGGTTCATGGCTACACCTTC.

This chain joins TRBV29-1 and TRBJ1-1; D is possibly TRBD1 (6 bases). The ends were cut back, 5 bases at V and 1 base at J, with 14 bases in the middle. The CDR3 has 14 residues. The V gene's germline CDR1 is SQVTM and CDR2 ANQGSEA. CDR3 DNA sequence: TGCAGCGTTCCGGACAGCCTCCGGAACACTGAAGCTTTCTTT. It specifies CSVPDSLRNTEAFF.

This sequence joins TRBV5-6 and TRBJ1-6, with 7 bases that match TRBD1. J was trimmed by 5 bases and V by 4 bases; bases with no gene match: 3. The CDR3 length is 14 residues. Per germline, CDR1 SGHDT and CDR2 YYEEEE. In DNA form, the CDR3 reads TGTGCCAGCAGCCCCGGGACAGATAATTCACCCCTCCACTTT. It codes for CASSPGTDNSPLHF.

This clone was observed a few times. The rearrangement uses TRBV30 and TRBJ2-3, with 8 bases that match TRBD1. The V segment lost 5 bases and the J segment 2 bases; nucleotides outside the gene matches: 9. The CDR3 consists of 15 residues. Germline CDR1 reads GTSNPN; CDR2 reads SVGIG (reference sequence). CDR3 in amino acids: CAWGSQGAITDTQYF. The CDR3 DNA reads as TGTGCCTGGGGATCGCAGGGGGCGATCACAGATACGCAGTATTTT.

This chain connects TRBV11-2 to TRBJ2-3; D ambiguous. This CDR3 contains 14 residues. The germline V gene has CDR1 SGHAT and CDR2 FQNNGV. The ends were cut back, 0 bases at V and 4 bases at J, with 8 bases in the middle. CDR3 protein: CASSLDVVADTQYF. Here the CDR3 DNA reads TGTGCCAGCAGCTTAGATGTCGTCGCAGATACGCAGTATTTT.

This clone occurred a few times. This chain joins TRBV6-5 and TRBJ2-2, with D possibly matching TRBD2 (5 bases). CDR1 and CDR2 (germline): MNHEY, SVGAGI. This CDR3 has 15 residues. The V end was cut by 6 bases, the J end by 1 base, with 12 bases between. CDR3: CASSRLGRNTGELFF. The CDR3 DNA reads TGTGCCAGCAGCCGATTGGGGAGGAACACCGGGGAGCTGTTTTTT.

CDR3 region: CASSHGLARTDTQYF. The CDR3 region has the DNA TGTGCCAGCAGCCATGGACTAGCGAGGACAGATACGCAGTATTTT. The V call is TRBV14, the J call TRBJ2-3; 9 positions agree with TRBD2. The germline V gene has CDR1 SGHDN and CDR2 FVKESK. Germline trimming cut 3 bases from V and 3 bases from J; bases unmatched to any gene: 4. CDR3 length: 15 residues.